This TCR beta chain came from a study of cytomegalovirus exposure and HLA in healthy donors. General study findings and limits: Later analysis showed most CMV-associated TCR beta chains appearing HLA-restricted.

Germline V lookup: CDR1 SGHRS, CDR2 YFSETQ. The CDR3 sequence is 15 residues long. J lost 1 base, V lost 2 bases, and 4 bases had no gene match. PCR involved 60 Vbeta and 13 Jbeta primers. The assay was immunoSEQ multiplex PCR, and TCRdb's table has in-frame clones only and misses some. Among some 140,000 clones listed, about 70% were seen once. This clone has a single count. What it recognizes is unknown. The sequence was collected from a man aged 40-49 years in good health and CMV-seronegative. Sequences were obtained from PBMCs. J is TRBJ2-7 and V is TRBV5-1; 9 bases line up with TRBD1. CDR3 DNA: TGCGCCAGCAGCTTTTCCGGGACAGGGTCCTACGAGCAGTACTTC. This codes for CASSFSGTGSYEQYF.